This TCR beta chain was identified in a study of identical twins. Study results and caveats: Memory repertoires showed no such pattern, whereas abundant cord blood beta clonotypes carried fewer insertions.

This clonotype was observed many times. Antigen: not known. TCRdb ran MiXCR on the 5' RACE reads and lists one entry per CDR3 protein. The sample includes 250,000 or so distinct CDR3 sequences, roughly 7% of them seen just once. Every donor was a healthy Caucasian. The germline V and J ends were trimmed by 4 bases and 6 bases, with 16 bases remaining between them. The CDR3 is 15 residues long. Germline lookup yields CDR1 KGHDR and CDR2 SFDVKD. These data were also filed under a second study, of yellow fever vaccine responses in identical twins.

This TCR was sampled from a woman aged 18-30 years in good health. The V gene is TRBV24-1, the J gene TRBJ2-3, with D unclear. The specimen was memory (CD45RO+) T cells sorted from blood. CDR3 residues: CATSDRADPKDTQYF. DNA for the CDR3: TGTGCCACCAGTGACCGAGCTGACCCCAAGGATACGCAGTATTTT.